The 3 T cell receptor beta chains below all came from one sample that was sequenced in a study of cytomegalovirus exposure and HLA in healthy donors. 13 Jbeta primers and 60 Vbeta primers were used for the PCR. TCRdb keeps only in-frame clones here, not all; method: immunoSEQ multiplex PCR. The sample consists of approximately 120,000 clones, 80% of them appearing once. Sequenced input: PBMCs. These receptors were taken from a man aged 25 to 45 in good health and CMV-seropositive.

CDR3 amino acids: CASSDLTGDTEAFF. CDR3 nucleotides: TGCGCCAGCAGCGATTTGACAGGGGACACTGAAGCTTTCTTT. The gene calls are TRBV5-1 and TRBJ1-1; 8 bases fit TRBD1. The CDR3 is 14 residues long. Germline V CDR1 and CDR2: SGHRS, YFSETQ. The junction had 5 bases not matched to a gene; V was cut back by 4 bases and J by 3 bases.

V and J are TRBV10-2 and TRBJ2-1, with unresolved D. The germline CDR1 and CDR2 sequences are WSHSY and SAAADI. V was cut by 6 bases and J by 7 bases, with 13 bases left in between. The CDR3 has 13 amino acids. CDR3 DNA sequence: TGCGCCAGCAGCATACAGCTAAAGAATGAGCAGTTCTTC. Translated: CASSIQLKNEQFF.

The chain combines TRBV9 with TRBJ1-3, with D perhaps matching TRBD1 (6 bases). Trimming left V 4 bases short and J 4 bases short, with 21 bases between. The length of the CDR3 is 17 residues. The germline CDR1 and CDR2 sequences are SGDLS and YYNGEE. CDR3 bases: TGTGCCAGCAGCCTCCTGGGGGGGGGCCCGGGGGGAAACACCATATATTTT. Protein: CASSLLGGGPGGNTIYF.